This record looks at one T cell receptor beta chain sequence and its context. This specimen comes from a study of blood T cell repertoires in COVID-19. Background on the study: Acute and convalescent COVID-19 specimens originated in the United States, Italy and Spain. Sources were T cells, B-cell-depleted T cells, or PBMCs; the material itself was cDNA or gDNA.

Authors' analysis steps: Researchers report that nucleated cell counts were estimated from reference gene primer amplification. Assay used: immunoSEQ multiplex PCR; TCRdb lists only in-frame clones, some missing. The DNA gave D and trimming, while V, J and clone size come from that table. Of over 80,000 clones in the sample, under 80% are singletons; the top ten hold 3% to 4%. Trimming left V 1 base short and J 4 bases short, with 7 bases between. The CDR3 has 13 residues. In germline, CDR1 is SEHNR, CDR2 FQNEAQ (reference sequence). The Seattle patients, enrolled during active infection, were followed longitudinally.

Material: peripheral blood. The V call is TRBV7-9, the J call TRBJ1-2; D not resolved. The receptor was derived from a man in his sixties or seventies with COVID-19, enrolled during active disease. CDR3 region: CASSLDSLYGYTF. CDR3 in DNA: TGTGCCAGCAGCTTAGACAGCCTCTATGGCTACACCTTC.